These 19 T cell receptor beta chains share one sample of origin, sequenced in a study of cytomegalovirus exposure and HLA in healthy donors. TCRdb's table, derived via immunoSEQ multiplex PCR, lists solely in-frame clones and lacks some. Among about 56,000 clones listed, around 90% were seen once. The specimen sequenced was PBMCs. All receptors come from a man aged 18 to 29 in good health and CMV-seronegative.

V gene TRBV14 combines with J gene TRBJ2-1, with 9 nucleotides matching TRBD2. V was clipped by 0 bases and J by 5 bases; unmatched bases: 8. There are 17 residues in the CDR3. Germline V lookup: CDR1 SGHDN, CDR2 FVKESK. The CDR3 coding sequence is TGTGCCAGCAGCCAAGAAAGGAGAGCGGGAGGAAACAATGAGCAGTTCTTC. It specifies CASSQERRAGGNNEQFF.

This rearrangement joins TRBV19 to TRBJ2-1, with D possibly being TRBD2 (6 bases). Germline V gives CDR1 LNHDA, CDR2 SQIVND (reference sequence). V lost 2 bases to trimming and J lost 5 bases, with 19 bases between them. The CDR3 runs 17 residues. The CDR3 sequence is CASSISDRRETHNEQFF. DNA of the CDR3: TGTGCCAGTAGTATAAGCGATCGGAGGGAGACCCACAATGAGCAGTTCTTC.

The V call is TRBV27, the J call TRBJ2-7; 8 bases are shared with TRBD2. Germline V CDR1 and CDR2: MNHEY, SMNVEV (reference sequence). The CDR3 covers 16 residues. Trimming at V came to 2 bases and at J to 2 bases, leaving 8 bases not matched to a gene. The DNA of the CDR3 is TGTGCCAGCAGTTTAGTTAGTACTAGCGGAACCTACGAGCAGTACTTC. This translates into CASSLVSTSGTYEQYF.

The V call is TRBV6-1, the J call TRBJ2-5, with 8 bases fitting TRBD1. Germline V lookup: CDR1 MNHNS, CDR2 SASEGT. The CDR3 has 15 amino acids. V gave up 6 bases and J gave up 2 bases; unmatched junction bases: 8. In DNA, the CDR3 is TGTGCCAGCAGAGGGCCGACAGGGGCTCAAGAGACCCAGTACTTC. Encoded protein: CASRGPTGAQETQYF.

V and J are TRBV29-1 and TRBJ2-7; 7 nucleotides line up with TRBD1. Germline loops: CDR1 SQVTM, CDR2 ANQGSEA. The CDR3 totals 14 residues. V was clipped by 6 bases and J by 1 base; unmatched bases: 9. The CDR3 DNA reads TGCAGCGTCGAACCGGGACAGTCATCCTACGAGCAGTACTTC. Amino acid sequence: CSVEPGQSSYEQYF.

The genes are TRBV28 and TRBJ2-7; 10 nucleotides line up with TRBD2. Germline CDR1 and CDR2: MDHEN and SYDVKM. The junction had 12 bases not matched to a gene; V was cut back by 5 bases and J by 5 bases. The CDR3 covers 16 residues. The CDR3 loop reads CASSPLPSGRKHEQYF. In DNA form, the CDR3 reads TGTGCCAGCAGTCCCCTCCCTAGCGGGAGAAAACACGAGCAGTACTTC.

The chain recombines TRBV28 with TRBJ1-3; no clear D gene. The CDR3 spans 14 residues. The V and J ends lost 5 bases and 1 base respectively, with 9 bases between them. From germline, CDR1 is MDHEN and CDR2 SYDVKM. CDR3 nucleotide sequence: TGTGCCAGCAGTGTAGAGATATCTGGAAACACCATATATTTT. Translated, it gives CASSVEISGNTIYF. Using reference TRBV28 and TRBJ1-3 for the parts outside the CDR3, the full variable domain is DVKVTQSSRYLVKRTGEKVFLECVQDMDHENMFWYRQDPGLGLRLIYFSYDVKMKEKGDIPEGYSVSREKKERFSLILESASTNQTSMYLCASSVEISGNTIYFGEGSWLTVV.

The chain is built from TRBV21-1 and TRBJ2-3; no check of the table's D call, TRBD2, against the DNA was made. TRBV21-1 corresponds to a pseudogene. The CDR3 sequence is 16 residues long. Here the CDR3 DNA reads TGTGCCAGCAGCAAAACGCCTGCGGGAGGCCCAGATACGCAGTATTTT. Translation gives CASSKTPAGGPDTQYF.

This chain uses TRBV7-9 with TRBJ1-2, with D possibly being TRBD1 (5 bases). The ends were cut back, 7 bases at V and 8 bases at J, with 14 bases in the middle. CDR1 and CDR2 from the germline V gene are SEHNR and FQNEAQ (reference sequence). This CDR3 has 12 residues. CDR3 nucleotides: TGTGCCAGCACCGGGAGGGGCTTAGGCTACACCTTC. It encodes CASTGRGLGYTF.

This sequence joins TRBV4-3 and TRBJ2-7, with a weak D call TRBD2 (6 bases). Deletions cut 3 bases from V and 4 bases from J, with 13 bases between. This CDR3 region has 14 residues. Germline-derived CDR1 and CDR2 are LGHNA and YSLEER. The CDR3 DNA reads TGCGCCAGCAGCCAGGGGACTCAGGCGTACGAGCAGTACTTC. This translates into CASSQGTQAYEQYF.

This clone was found once. The chain links TRBV13 to TRBJ2-1, with TRBD2 matching 10 bases. V gave up 6 bases and J gave up 9 bases; unmatched junction bases: 14. The CDR3 is 16 residues long. From germline, CDR1 is PRHDT and CDR2 FYEKMQ (reference sequence). CDR3 loop: CASRPQGAGGPIEQFF. The CDR3 bases are TGTGCCAGCAGGCCTCAGGGAGCGGGAGGGCCGATTGAGCAGTTCTTC.

The rearrangement links TRBV5-4 to TRBJ2-3; 9 nucleotides line up with TRBD1. The ends lost 4 bases at V and 0 bases at J; junction bases unmatched: 3. CDR1 and CDR2 from the germline V gene are SGHNT and YYREEE (reference sequence). This CDR3 contains 15 residues. The DNA for the CDR3 is TGTGCCAGCAGCCCCGGGACAGGGAGCACAGATACGCAGTATTTT. Its protein product is CASSPGTGSTDTQYF.

V gene TRBV6-6 combines with J gene TRBJ1-2, with 9 bases fitting TRBD1. Germline assignment: CDR1 MNHNY and CDR2 SVGAGI (reference sequence). There are 16 residues in the CDR3. V shed 4 bases, J shed 7 bases, and the junction held 13 bases outside the gene matches. The CDR3 region is CASSSRTGASSIGYTF. CDR3 DNA: TGTGCCAGCAGTTCTAGGACAGGGGCTAGTTCTATTGGCTACACCTTC.

This clone was picked up one time. CDR3 in DNA: TGTGCCAGCAGCGATCTCGGAAACCTAGCGGCCTCCTACGAGCAGTACTTC. Its protein product is CASSDLGNLAASYEQYF. The V call is TRBV28, the J call TRBJ2-7; TRBD2 agrees at 7 bases. The V gene's germline CDR1 is MDHEN and CDR2 SYDVKM. The CDR3 contains 17 residues. The ends lost 6 bases at V and 0 bases at J; junction bases unmatched: 14.

The chain carries TRBV10-2 and TRBJ2-1; the match to TRBD2 covers 10 bases. V shed 8 bases, J shed 15 bases, and the junction held 16 bases outside the gene matches. In germline, CDR1 is WSHSY, CDR2 SAAADI. This CDR3 region has 14 residues. This CDR3 reads CASGQGLAEGRRFF. For the CDR3, the DNA is TGCGCCAGCGGGCAAGGACTAGCGGAGGGGCGGCGGTTCTTC.

V gene TRBV7-6 combines with J gene TRBJ2-1; TRBD2 aligns across 14 bases. CDR1 SGHVS and CDR2 FNYEAQ come from the germline V gene. The CDR3 has 18 residues. The ends lost 2 bases at V and 7 bases at J; junction bases unmatched: 10. CDR3 region: CASSLTLTSGRAKNEQFF. As DNA, the CDR3 is TGTGCCAGCAGCTTAACCCTGACTAGCGGGAGGGCCAAAAATGAGCAGTTCTTC.

The V call is TRBV12-5, the J call TRBJ2-3; TRBD1 is a possible D gene (6 bases). Trimming pared 8 bases from V and 4 bases from J, leaving 22 bases between. The CDR3 contains 16 residues. From germline, CDR1 is LGHNT and CDR2 FRNRAP. CDR3 DNA: TGTGCTAGTTCTACGGGGTCAGGGGTGAGCGCAGATACGCAGTATTTT. It codes for CASSTGSGVSADTQYF.

This clone was detected only once. V gene TRBV28 combines with J gene TRBJ2-5; TRBD1 aligns across 8 bases. Germline V gives CDR1 MDHEN, CDR2 SYDVKM. Unmatched junction bases numbered 8, after V lost 6 bases and J lost 5 bases. This CDR3 has 14 residues. CDR3 loop: CASRETGGRETQYF. The CDR3 nucleotides are TGTGCCAGCAGGGAAACAGGGGGACGGGAGACCCAGTACTTC. Complete variable domain (other parts from reference TRBV28 and TRBJ2-5): DVKVTQSSRYLVKRTGEKVFLECVQDMDHENMFWYRQDPGLGLRLIYFSYDVKMKEKGDIPEGYSVSREKKERFSLILESASTNQTSMYLCASRETGGRETQYFGPGTRLLVL.

J is TRBJ1-5 and V is TRBV27; the D gene is possibly TRBD1 (5 bases). V gave up 4 bases and J gave up 3 bases, with 13 bases separating them. The germline V gene has CDR1 MNHEY and CDR2 SMNVEV (reference sequence). The length of the CDR3 is 15 residues. In DNA form, the CDR3 reads TGTGCCAGCAGTTCCCAGGGTTCGCTCAATCAGCCCCAGCATTTT. The encoded protein is CASSSQGSLNQPQHF.